This is a list of T cell receptor beta chains from one sample in a study of cytomegalovirus exposure and HLA in healthy donors. This table comes from immunoSEQ multiplex PCR, and its TCRdb copy is limited to in-frame clones, with some not included. The top ten clones hold approximately 2.2% of a sample with 150,000 to 200,000 clones, roughly 83% of them seen once. The sequenced material came from PBMCs. These TCRs come from a woman between 45 and 60 years old in good health and CMV-seronegative. CDR3s include the opening cysteine and the closing phenylalanine or tryptophan. The order of the fields is V gene, D gene, J gene, clone size, CDR3 protein, CDR3 DNA. The D gene is left open where the match is weak. Only part of the rows carry a size: once, few, many, or a class if the clone is expanded.

V gene: TRBV5-4; D gene: .; J gene: TRBJ1-1; clone size: .; CDR3 protein: CASSLNLGGEAFF; CDR3 DNA: TGTGCCAGCAGCTTGAACCTCGGGGGTGAAGCTTTCTTT
V gene: TRBV6-4; D gene: .; J gene: TRBJ2-2; clone size: .; CDR3 protein: CASSALWGAGELFF; CDR3 DNA: TGTGCCAGCAGTGCCTTGTGGGGGGCCGGGGAGCTGTTTTTT
V gene: TRBV19; D gene: .; J gene: TRBJ1-1; clone size: .; CDR3 protein: CASSIRVKNTEAFF; CDR3 DNA: TGTGCCAGTAGTATCAGGGTGAAGAACACTGAAGCTTTCTTT
V gene: TRBV14; D gene: .; J gene: TRBJ2-1; clone size: .; CDR3 protein: CASSQDFGGNEQFF; CDR3 DNA: TGTGCCAGCAGCCAAGATTTTGGAGGGAATGAGCAGTTCTTC
V gene: TRBV19; D gene: TRBD1; J gene: TRBJ1-4; clone size: .; CDR3 protein: CASSNGQGIEKLFF; CDR3 DNA: TGTGCCAGTAGTAACGGACAGGGGATTGAAAAACTGTTTTTT
V gene: TRBV5-1; D gene: TRBD1; J gene: TRBJ1-3; clone size: .; CDR3 protein: CASSWDSYSGNTIYF; CDR3 DNA: TGCGCCAGCAGCTGGGACAGCTACTCTGGAAACACCATATATTTT
V gene: TRBV7-8; D gene: .; J gene: TRBJ1-1; clone size: .; CDR3 protein: CASSSSSSKRNTEAFF; CDR3 DNA: TGTGCCAGCAGCTCGTCGTCCTCCAAGAGAAACACTGAAGCTTTCTTT
V gene: TRBV6-5; D gene: .; J gene: TRBJ2-3; clone size: few; CDR3 protein: CASSYEGVRADTQYF; CDR3 DNA: TGTGCCAGCAGTTACGAGGGAGTTCGGGCAGATACGCAGTATTTT
V gene: TRBV28; D gene: .; J gene: TRBJ2-5; clone size: .; CDR3 protein: CASRVFPKGGREETQYF; CDR3 DNA: TGTGCCAGCAGAGTTTTCCCGAAGGGAGGACGAGAAGAGACCCAGTACTTC
V gene: TRBV27; D gene: .; J gene: TRBJ1-5; clone size: .; CDR3 protein: CASSFHPSSGKNQPQHF; CDR3 DNA: TGTGCCAGCAGTTTCCACCCATCTAGCGGTAAAAATCAGCCCCAGCATTTT
V gene: TRBV28; D gene: TRBD1; J gene: TRBJ2-1; clone size: few; CDR3 protein: CASNLRDRALVIGGSYNEQFF; CDR3 DNA: TGTGCCAGCAATTTAAGGGACAGGGCACTTGTGATAGGAGGCTCCTACAATGAGCAGTTCTTC
V gene: TRBV28; D gene: .; J gene: TRBJ1-6; clone size: few; CDR3 protein: CASSGRGGLNSPLHF; CDR3 DNA: TGTGCCAGCAGTGGGAGGGGGGGGCTTAATTCACCCCTCCACTTT
V gene: TRBV27; D gene: .; J gene: TRBJ2-7; clone size: .; CDR3 protein: CASSLYKGTLSSYEQYF; CDR3 DNA: TGTGCCAGCAGTTTATACAAAGGGACTCTCAGCTCCTACGAGCAGTACTTC
V gene: TRBV30; D gene: TRBD1; J gene: TRBJ2-1; clone size: .; CDR3 protein: CASRGQGKGQFF; CDR3 DNA: TGTGCCTCCAGGGGGCAGGGAAAGGGGCAGTTCTTC
V gene: TRBV7-9; D gene: .; J gene: TRBJ1-5; clone size: .; CDR3 protein: CASSLGGYSNQPQHF; CDR3 DNA: TGTGCCAGCAGCCTCGGCGGGTATAGCAATCAGCCCCAGCATTTT
V gene: TRBV2; D gene: .; J gene: TRBJ1-1; clone size: .; CDR3 protein: CASSVGGWENTEAFF; CDR3 DNA: TGTGCCAGCAGTGTGGGGGGATGGGAAAACACTGAAGCTTTCTTT
V gene: TRBV4-3; D gene: .; J gene: TRBJ2-1; clone size: .; CDR3 protein: CASSQDLEIGGSSYNEQFF; CDR3 DNA: TGCGCCAGCAGCCAAGATCTGGAGATCGGGGGAAGCTCCTACAATGAGCAGTTCTTC
V gene: TRBV27; D gene: .; J gene: TRBJ1-1; clone size: .; CDR3 protein: CASSGYPTGGNTEAFF; CDR3 DNA: TGTGCCAGCAGTGGATACCCGACGGGGGGGAACACTGAAGCTTTCTTT
V gene: TRBV19; D gene: TRBD1; J gene: TRBJ1-5; clone size: .; CDR3 protein: CASSGRDRGFNQPQHF; CDR3 DNA: TGTGCCAGTAGCGGCCGGGACAGGGGCTTCAATCAGCCCCAGCATTTT
V gene: TRBV6-1; D gene: .; J gene: TRBJ2-3; clone size: .; CDR3 protein: CASSSTRPSTDTQYF; CDR3 DNA: TGTGCCAGCAGCTCGACTAGACCTAGCACAGATACGCAGTATTTT
V gene: TRBV7-8; D gene: TRBD1; J gene: TRBJ2-7; clone size: .; CDR3 protein: CASSLRDRSTYEQYF; CDR3 DNA: TGTGCCAGCAGCTTACGGGACAGGTCAACCTACGAGCAGTACTTC
V gene: TRBV23-1; D gene: TRBD1; J gene: TRBJ1-5; clone size: few; CDR3 protein: CASTYRDRIDERGNSNQPQHF; CDR3 DNA: TGCGCCAGTACCTACCGGGACAGGATTGATGAAAGGGGAAATAGCAATCAGCCCCAGCATTTT
V gene: TRBV2; D gene: .; J gene: TRBJ1-1; clone size: .; CDR3 protein: CAIRDTKNTEAFF; CDR3 DNA: TGTGCCATCCGGGACACTAAGAACACTGAAGCTTTCTTT
V gene: TRBV19; D gene: TRBD1; J gene: TRBJ2-7; clone size: .; CDR3 protein: CASSLVGQGSLYEQYF; CDR3 DNA: TGTGCCAGTAGCCTTGTGGGACAGGGGAGCCTCTACGAGCAGTACTTC
V gene: TRBV29-1; D gene: .; J gene: TRBJ1-1; clone size: .; CDR3 protein: CSVEESPGTEAFF; CDR3 DNA: TGCAGCGTTGAAGAAAGCCCGGGTACTGAAGCTTTCTTT
V gene: TRBV19; D gene: TRBD2; J gene: TRBJ2-7; clone size: .; CDR3 protein: CASSIASGSSYEQYF; CDR3 DNA: TGTGCCAGTAGTATAGCTAGCGGGAGTTCCTACGAGCAGTACTTC
V gene: TRBV25-1; D gene: .; J gene: TRBJ2-7; clone size: .; CDR3 protein: CASSKEGRGKEQYF; CDR3 DNA: TGTGCCAGCAGTAAAGAAGGACGGGGAAAAGAGCAGTACTTC
V gene: TRBV13; D gene: TRBD1; J gene: TRBJ1-1; clone size: .; CDR3 protein: CASSLTGVRGTEAFF; CDR3 DNA: TGTGCCAGCAGCTTGACAGGGGTTCGGGGCACTGAAGCTTTCTTT
V gene: TRBV5-4; D gene: .; J gene: TRBJ2-5; clone size: few; CDR3 protein: CASSPGQETQYF; CDR3 DNA: TGTGCCAGCAGCCCAGGGCAAGAGACCCAGTACTTC
V gene: TRBV7-2; D gene: TRBD1; J gene: TRBJ1-5; clone size: .; CDR3 protein: CASSVMGQGNQPQHF; CDR3 DNA: TGTGCCAGCAGCGTGATGGGACAGGGCAATCAGCCCCAGCATTTT
V gene: TRBV11-1; D gene: .; J gene: TRBJ1-5; clone size: once; CDR3 protein: CASSLDSSGNQPQHF; CDR3 DNA: TGTGCCAGCAGCTTAGACAGTTCTGGCAATCAGCCCCAGCATTTT
V gene: TRBV28; D gene: TRBD1; J gene: TRBJ1-2; clone size: .; CDR3 protein: CASSPDRGFYGYTF; CDR3 DNA: TGTGCCAGCAGCCCGGACAGGGGTTTTTATGGCTACACCTTC